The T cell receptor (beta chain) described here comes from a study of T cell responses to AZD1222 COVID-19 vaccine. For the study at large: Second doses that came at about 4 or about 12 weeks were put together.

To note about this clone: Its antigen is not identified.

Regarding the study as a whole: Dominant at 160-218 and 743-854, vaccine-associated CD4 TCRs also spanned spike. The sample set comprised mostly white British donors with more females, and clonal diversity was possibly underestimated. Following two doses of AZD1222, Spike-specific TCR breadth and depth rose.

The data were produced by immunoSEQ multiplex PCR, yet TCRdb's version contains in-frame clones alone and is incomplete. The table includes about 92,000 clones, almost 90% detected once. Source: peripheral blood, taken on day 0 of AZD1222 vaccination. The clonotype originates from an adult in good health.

CDR3: CASSPPGPPNTEAFF. The CDR3 DNA follows: TGTGCCAGTAGCCCCCCAGGGCCACCGAACACTGAAGCTTTCTTT. The V gene is TRBV19, the J gene TRBJ1-1, with D maybe TRBD1 (5 bases). V was pared by 6 bases and J by 1 base, with 15 bases between. The CDR3 totals 15 residues. Germline V gene lookup returns CDR1 LNHDA and CDR2 SQIVND (reference sequence).